The 4 T cell receptor beta chains below were found in one sample sequenced in a study of blood T cell repertoires in COVID-19. Repertoires were generated with immunoSEQ multiplex PCR, while TCRdb's copy carries only in-frame clones and drops some. The top ten clones hold under 5% of a sample with 350,000 or so clones, approximately 89% of them seen once. The sequencing input was peripheral blood. Receptors were obtained from a woman in her sixties or seventies with COVID-19, enrolled during active disease.

This clone was recorded once. The chain recombines TRBV11-2 with TRBJ2-7, with 7 nucleotides matching TRBD2. The CDR3 is made up of 14 amino acids. CDR1 and CDR2 (germline): SGHAT, FQNNGV. J lost 3 bases, V lost 7 bases, and 9 bases had no gene match. The CDR3 sequence: CASTLGGARYEQYF. In nucleotides, the CDR3 is TGTGCCAGCACCTTGGGAGGGGCCCGCTACGAGCAGTACTTC.

This chain uses TRBV2 with TRBJ1-1; D gene ambiguous. The ends were cut back, 7 bases at V and 3 bases at J, with 3 bases in the middle. This CDR3 comprises 10 residues. Per the germline V gene, CDR1 is SNHLY and CDR2 is FYNNEI. Here the CDR3 DNA reads TGTGCCAGCACGTACACTGAAGCTTTCTTT. It encodes CASTYTEAFF.

The chain uses TRBV5-4 and TRBJ1-2, with TRBD1 identical over 10 bases. Germline V gene sequence: CDR1 SGHNT, CDR2 YYREEE (reference sequence). Germline trimming cut 4 bases from V and 7 bases from J; bases unmatched to any gene: 4. The CDR3 has 13 amino acids. The CDR3 bases are TGTGCCAGCAGCCCCGACAGGGGGCTTGGCTACACCTTC. Translation gives CASSPDRGLGYTF.

This rearrangement joins TRBV7-9 to TRBJ2-1; TRBD2 aligns across 14 bases. CDR3 length: 17 residues. Germline V CDR1 and CDR2: SEHNR, FQNEAQ (reference sequence). Trimming took 5 bases from V and 2 from J; bases not matched to a gene: 5. The CDR3, as DNA: TGTGCCAGCAGCCCGGGACTAGCGGGAGTGGCCTACAATGAGCAGTTCTTC. This encodes CASSPGLAGVAYNEQFF.